This TCR beta chain was observed in a study of CD8+CD57+ T cells in acquired aplastic anemia (dated by TCRdb to 2017 to 2018). Concerning the study at large: Extracted DNA from sorted CD4+ and CD8+ cells averaged around 3.4 ug, ranging from about 0.18 to 27.4 ug. CD8+CD57+ expansion was defined as a frequency above the mean frequency observed in healthy subjects. Study-wide findings and limitations: No significant difference in CD8+ Simpson's diversity was found between patients and healthy controls (P=0.060). Roughly 30 CD8+ CDR3 sequences were shared between patients and controls but appeared highly expressed in patients and within their immunodominant clones.

Concerning this clonotype itself: The target of this receptor is not known. One base away there is no much larger clone; base qualities are not given.

TCR beta VDJ combination and CDR3 sequence profiling used genomic DNA as the template. TCR repertoire sequencing was run on an Illumina HiSeq 2000. Concerning the study's data processing: Repertoire assessment relied on Simpson's diversity index, CDR3 size and DJ length profiles, and TRBV/TRBJ rearrangement plots. The most abundant DNA sequence in the deep sequencing data was taken as the immunodominant clone. CDR3 amino acid sequences were checked for sharing across subjects and were also compared against the VDJdb database and published repertoires. The public sequencing data were trimmed at Q25 with fastp and processed into clonotypes with MiXCR by TCRdb, which kept only in-frame beta chains. CDR3 protein duplicates are merged, each entry listing the most common genes and DNA. TCRdb assigned the V and J calls; the authors' analysis was not used. The table for this sample lists 50,000 or so distinct CDR3 sequences; just over 55% of them were counted only once. 15% to 20% of the sample lies in the top ten.

Reading from cysteine to phenylalanine, the CDR3 counts 13 amino acids. Left in the record is the CDR3 DNA by itself, 39 bases read in frame from the first base. CDR1 KGHSH and CDR2 LQKENI were looked up in the germline V gene. V loses 3 bases of germline sequence and J loses 1 base, and the interval between the two ends is 6 bases. Patients chosen for sequencing had shown expansion of CD8+CD57+ cells by flow cytometry. All patients had severe acquired aplastic anemia diagnosed by International Study of Aplastic Anemia and Agranulocytosis and Camitta criteria. No therapy had been received by the patients at the time of blood sampling. In the study, sorted CD4+ and CD8+ blood T cells from patients with severe aplastic anemia and from healthy subjects underwent deep sequencing of TCR repertoires. Patients were enrolled in the USA under clinicaltrials.gov protocols 00001620, 01623167, 00001397, 00071045, 00081523 and 00961064. Ficoll-Paque density gradient centrifugation was used to isolate peripheral blood mononuclear cells. Before DNA extraction, CD4+ and CD8+ T cells were sorted by FACS or by magnetic beads.

This TCR came from a human donor with aplastic anemia. The receptor chain draws on TRBV18 and TRBJ2-5; the D segment cannot be called with confidence. The sample was sorted CD4+, CD8+, or CD8+CD57+ T cells (not recorded which) from PBMCs. The bases are TGTGCCAGCTCACCTTTCGTCCAAGAGACCCAGTACTTC. Its coded protein is CASSPFVQETQYF. The full variable domain, with segments outside the CDR3 supplied by the reference TRBV18 and TRBJ2-5 proteins, appears as NAGVMQNPRHLVRRRGQEARLRCSPMKGHSHVYWYRQLPEEGLKFMVYLQKENIIDESGMPKERFSAEFPKEGPSILRIQQVVRGDSAAYFCASSPFVQETQYFGPGTRLLVL.